Described below is a single T cell receptor (beta chain) sequence and its context. This sample was taken from a study of blood T cell repertoires in COVID-19. Whole-study context: Both acute and convalescent COVID-19 samples were obtained from the United States, Italy and Spain. PBMCs, B-cell-depleted T cells, or T cells provided the cDNA or gDNA that made up the material.

Per the germline V gene, CDR1 is SGHNT and CDR2 is YYREEE (reference sequence). The CDR3 extends over 16 amino acids. Losses at the gene ends were 4 bases for V and 3 bases for J; bases not matched to a gene: 9. Data came from immunoSEQ multiplex PCR; TCRdb stores just in-frame clones and leaves some out. The table includes 80,000 to 100,000 clones, 75% to 85% detected once. The V gene is TRBV5-4, the J gene TRBJ2-2; TRBD1 matches at 7 bases. This TCR came from a woman in her 70s with acute or convalescent COVID-19. Source material: peripheral blood. The CDR3: CASSRTGPVDTGELFF. CDR3 DNA: TGTGCCAGCAGCCGGACAGGACCCGTGGACACCGGGGAGCTGTTTTTT. Full variable domain (rest looked up from reference TRBV5-4 and TRBJ2-2): ETGVTQSPTHLIKTRGQQVTLRCSSQSGHNTVSWYQQALGQGPQFIFQYYREEENGRGNFPPRFSGLQFPNYSSELNVNALELDDSALYLCASSRTGPVDTGELFFGEGSRLTVL.